This T cell receptor beta chain was captured by sequencing in a study of T cell responses to AZD1222 COVID-19 vaccine. Study-wide points: Spike-specific TCR repertoires showed rising breadth and depth after two AZD1222 doses. Across the whole spike, CD4 TCRs peaked at regions 160-218 and 743-854. It was only after the peak T cell response that any repertoires were sampled. It was only a handful of AZD1222 recipients who were seropositive at baseline.

Clones were read by immunoSEQ multiplex PCR, and TCRdb kept only the in-frame ones, dropping some. The sample holds roughly 75,000 clones; around 86% are singletons and the top ten take roughly 18%. In regard to this clone: The antigen remains unidentified.

The specimen was peripheral blood, collected 28 days after the second AZD1222 dose. This receptor was obtained from an adult who received the AZD1222 COVID-19 vaccine.

CDR3 coding DNA: TGTGCCAGCAGCTTGTCCGCCGGTACCTACGAGCAGTACTTC. Translation gives CASSLSAGTYEQYF. The V and J genes are TRBV5-5 and TRBJ2-7; D not certain. Trimming stripped 1 base from V and 2 bases from J, with 10 bases between. This CDR3 is built from 14 residues. Looked up from germline, CDR1 is SGHKS and CDR2 is YYEKEE (reference sequence). Filled out from reference TRBV5-5 and TRBJ2-7, the complete variable domain reads DAGVTQSPTHLIKTRGQQVTLRCSPISGHKSVSWYQQVLGQGPQFIFQYYEKEERGRGNFPDRFSARQFPNYSSELNVNALLLGDSALYLCASSLSAGTYEQYFGPGTRLTVT.